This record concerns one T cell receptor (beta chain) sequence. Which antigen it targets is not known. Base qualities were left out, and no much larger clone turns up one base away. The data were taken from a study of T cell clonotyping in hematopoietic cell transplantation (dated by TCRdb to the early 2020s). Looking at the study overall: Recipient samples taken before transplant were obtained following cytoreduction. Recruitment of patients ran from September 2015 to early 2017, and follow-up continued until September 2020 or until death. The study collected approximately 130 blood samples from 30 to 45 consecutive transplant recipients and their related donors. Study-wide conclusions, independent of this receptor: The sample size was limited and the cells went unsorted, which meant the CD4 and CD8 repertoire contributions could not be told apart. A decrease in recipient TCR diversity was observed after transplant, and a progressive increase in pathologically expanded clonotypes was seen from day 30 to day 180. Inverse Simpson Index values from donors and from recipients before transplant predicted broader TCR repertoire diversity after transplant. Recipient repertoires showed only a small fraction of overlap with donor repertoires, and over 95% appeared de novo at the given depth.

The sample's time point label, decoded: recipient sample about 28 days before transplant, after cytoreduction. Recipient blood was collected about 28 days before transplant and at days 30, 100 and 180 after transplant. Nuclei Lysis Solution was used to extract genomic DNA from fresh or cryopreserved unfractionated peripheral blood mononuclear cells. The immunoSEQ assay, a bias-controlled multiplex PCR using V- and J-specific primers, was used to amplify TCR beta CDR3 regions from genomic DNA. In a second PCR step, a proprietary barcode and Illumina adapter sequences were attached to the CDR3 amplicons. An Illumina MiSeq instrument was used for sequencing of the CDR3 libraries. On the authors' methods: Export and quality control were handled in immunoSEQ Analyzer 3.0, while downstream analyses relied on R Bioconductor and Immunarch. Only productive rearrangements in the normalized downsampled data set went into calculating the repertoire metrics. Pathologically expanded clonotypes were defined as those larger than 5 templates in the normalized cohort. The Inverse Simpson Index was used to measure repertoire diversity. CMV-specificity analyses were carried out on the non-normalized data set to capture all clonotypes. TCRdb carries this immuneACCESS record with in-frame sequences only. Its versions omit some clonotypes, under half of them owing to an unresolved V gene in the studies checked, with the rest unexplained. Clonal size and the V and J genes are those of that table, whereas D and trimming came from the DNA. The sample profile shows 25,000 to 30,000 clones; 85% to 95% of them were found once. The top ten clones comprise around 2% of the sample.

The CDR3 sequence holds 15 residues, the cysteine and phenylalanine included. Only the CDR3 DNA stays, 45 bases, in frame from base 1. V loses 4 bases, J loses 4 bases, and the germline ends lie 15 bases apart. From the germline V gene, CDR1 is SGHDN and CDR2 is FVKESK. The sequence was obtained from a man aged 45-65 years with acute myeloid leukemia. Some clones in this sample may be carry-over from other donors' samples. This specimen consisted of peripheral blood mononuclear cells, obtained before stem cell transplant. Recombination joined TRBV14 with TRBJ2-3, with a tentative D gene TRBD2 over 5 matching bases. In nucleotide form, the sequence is TGTGCCAGCAGCCCTCTCGGAGCGGCCGCAGATACGCAGTATTTT. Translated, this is CASSPLGAAADTQYF.